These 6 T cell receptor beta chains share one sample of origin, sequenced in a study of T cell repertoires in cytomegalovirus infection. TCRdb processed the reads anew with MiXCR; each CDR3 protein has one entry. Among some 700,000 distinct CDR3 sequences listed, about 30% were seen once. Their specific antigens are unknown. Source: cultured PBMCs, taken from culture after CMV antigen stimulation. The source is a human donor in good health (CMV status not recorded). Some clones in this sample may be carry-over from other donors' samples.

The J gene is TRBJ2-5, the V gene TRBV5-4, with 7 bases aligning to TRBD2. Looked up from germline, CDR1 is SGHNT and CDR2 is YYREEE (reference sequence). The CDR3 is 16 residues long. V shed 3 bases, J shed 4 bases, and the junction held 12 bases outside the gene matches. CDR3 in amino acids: CASSSAGTKGTETQYF. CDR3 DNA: TGTGCCAGCAGCTCGGCAGGGACTAAGGGTACAGAGACCCAGTACTTC. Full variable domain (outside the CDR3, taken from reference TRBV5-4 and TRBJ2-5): ETGVTQSPTHLIKTRGQQVTLRCSSQSGHNTVSWYQQALGQGPQFIFQYYREEENGRGNFPPRFSGLQFPNYSSELNVNALELDDSALYLCASSSAGTKGTETQYFGPGTRLLVL.

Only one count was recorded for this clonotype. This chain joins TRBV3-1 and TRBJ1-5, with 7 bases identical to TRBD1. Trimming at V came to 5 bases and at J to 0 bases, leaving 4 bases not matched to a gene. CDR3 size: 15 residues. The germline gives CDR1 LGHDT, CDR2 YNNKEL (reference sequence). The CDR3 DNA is TGTGCCAGCAGCGACACAGGGGATAGCAATCAGCCCCAGCATTTT. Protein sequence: CASSDTGDSNQPQHF.

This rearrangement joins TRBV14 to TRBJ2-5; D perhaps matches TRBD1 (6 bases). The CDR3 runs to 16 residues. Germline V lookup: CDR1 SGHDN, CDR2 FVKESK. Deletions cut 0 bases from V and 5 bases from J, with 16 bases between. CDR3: CASSQDPYRVSETQYF. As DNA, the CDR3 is TGTGCCAGCAGCCAAGACCCATACAGGGTTTCGGAGACCCAGTACTTC.

The CDR3 sequence is CASGLPLLHGLAGEANTGELFF. CDR3 coding DNA: TGTGCTAGTGGTTTGCCTCTGCTCCATGGACTAGCGGGAGAGGCGAACACCGGGGAGCTGTTTTTT. The rearrangement uses TRBV12-5 and TRBJ2-2, with TRBD2 matching 13 bases. CDR1 is LGHNT and CDR2 is FRNRAP in the germline V gene. The CDR3 contains 22 residues. The J segment lost 0 bases and the V segment lost 2 bases, leaving 15 bases of the junction unmatched.

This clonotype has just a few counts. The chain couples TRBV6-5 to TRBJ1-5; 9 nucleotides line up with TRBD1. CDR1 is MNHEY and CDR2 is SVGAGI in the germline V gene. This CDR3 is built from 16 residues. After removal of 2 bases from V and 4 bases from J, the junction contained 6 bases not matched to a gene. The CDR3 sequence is CASSYGTGGENQPQHF. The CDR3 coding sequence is TGTGCCAGCAGTTACGGTACAGGGGGCGAAAATCAGCCCCAGCATTTT.

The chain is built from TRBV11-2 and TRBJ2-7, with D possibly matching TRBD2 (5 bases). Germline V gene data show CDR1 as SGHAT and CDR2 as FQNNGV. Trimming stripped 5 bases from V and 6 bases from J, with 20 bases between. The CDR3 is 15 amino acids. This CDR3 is CASSPGRLPLVEQYF. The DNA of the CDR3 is TGTGCCAGCAGCCCGGGTAGACTACCCCTCGTCGAGCAGTACTTC.